The 32 T cell receptor beta chains reported below all come from one sample, sequenced in a study of T cells in localized non-small cell lung cancer. Profiled with immunoSEQ multiplex PCR; TCRdb holds only in-frame clones, not every one. The top ten hold under 9% of the sample, which has around 2,000 clones, under 30% seen once. Source: lung tumor tissue, taken before any cancer treatment. Source of these receptors: a woman aged 40 to 75 with stage II squamous cell lung carcinoma.

This rearrangement joins TRBV5-1 to TRBJ1-1, with TRBD1 as a possible D gene (6 bases). Germline-derived CDR1 and CDR2 are SGHRS and YFSETQ. Trimming removed 0 bases from V and 10 bases from J, with 16 bases in between. There are 14 residues in the CDR3. The CDR3 here is CASSLGQAKSRAFF. The CDR3, as DNA: TGCGCCAGCAGCTTGGGACAGGCTAAATCCCGAGCTTTCTTT. The full variable domain, its missing parts supplied by reference TRBV5-1 and TRBJ1-1, is KAGVTQTPRYLIKTRGQQVTLSCSPISGHRSVSWYQQTPGQGLQFLFEYFSETQRNKGNFPGRFSGRQFSNSRSEMNVSTLELGDSALYLCASSLGQAKSRAFFGQGTRLTVV.

V gene TRBV11-3 combines with J gene TRBJ1-2, with D unresolved. Germline values: CDR1 SGHNT, CDR2 YENEEA. V was trimmed by 5 bases and J by 0 bases, leaving 13 bases between them. The CDR3 has 15 residues. CDR3 DNA: TGTGCCAGCAGCCCCTCGTGGGCAGCTAACTATGGCTACACCTTC. Its protein is CASSPSWAANYGYTF.

The J gene is TRBJ1-1, the V gene TRBV6-8, with D uncertain. The germline V and J ends were trimmed by 1 base and 1 base, with 7 bases remaining between them. Per germline, CDR1 MNHGY and CDR2 SAAAGT. The length of the CDR3 is 14 residues. CDR3 in DNA: TGTGCCAGCAGTTACTTAGTTCAGAACACTGAAGCTTTCTTT. Encoded protein: CASSYLVQNTEAFF.

The sample holds a few counts of this clone. This rearrangement joins TRBV6-8 to TRBJ1-1; D gene unclear. V was clipped by 5 bases and J by 5 bases, with 18 bases between them. Germline CDR1 is MNHGY and CDR2 is SAAAGT. The CDR3 covers 15 residues. The CDR3 here is CASSPKDWVSTEAFF. The CDR3 bases are TGTGCCAGCAGTCCAAAGGACTGGGTTTCGACTGAAGCTTTCTTT.

This clone was picked up a small number of times. This chain joins TRBV15 and TRBJ1-1; weak D call: TRBD1 (5 bases). The V and J ends lost 5 bases and 11 bases respectively, with 21 bases between them. CDR1 LNHNV and CDR2 YYDKDF come from the germline V gene (reference sequence). The CDR3 is 14 residues long. DNA for the CDR3: TGTGCCACCAGCCAGGGTTCGTTGGGTTATGAGGCTTTCTTT. It specifies CATSQGSLGYEAFF. The entire variable domain, with the rest obtained from reference TRBV15 and TRBJ1-1, is as follows: DAMVIQNPRYQVTQFGKPVTLSCSQTLNHNVMYWYQQKSSQAPKLLFHYYDKDFNNEADTPDNFQSRRPNTSFCFLDIRSPGLGDTAMYLCATSQGSLGYEAFFGQGTRLTVV.

The chain combines TRBV6-8 with TRBJ2-7; TRBD2 matches at 7 bases. From germline, CDR1 is MNHGY and CDR2 SAAAGT. CDR3 length equals 14 residues. V trimming: 7 bases; J trimming: 4 bases; junction bases outside the gene matches: 10. Here the CDR3 reads CASTYSGLGYEQYF. For the CDR3, the DNA is TGTGCCAGCACCTATAGCGGGCTTGGGTACGAGCAGTACTTC.

This clone was found a few times. V and J are TRBV11-3 and TRBJ2-7; perhaps D is TRBD1 or TRBD2 (6 bases each). The length of the CDR3 is 16 residues. V lost 5 bases and J lost 2, with 19 bases in between. Germline CDR1 reads SGHNT; CDR2 reads YENEEA. The CDR3 DNA is TGTGCCAGCAGCCCACTAGGGGGGCCCTACGCCTACGAGCAGTACTTC. The encoded protein is CASSPLGGPYAYEQYF.

The chain employs TRBV23-1 and TRBJ1-3; TRBD1 might be the D (5 bases). TRBV23-1 qualifies as an ORF whose function is uncertain. Trimming cost V 6 bases and J 2 bases, with 23 bases left between them. The CDR3 contains 18 residues. The CDR3 protein is CASSPGTRSEVAGNTIYF. Here the CDR3 DNA reads TGCGCCAGCAGCCCGGGGACCCGGAGTGAGGTAGCTGGAAACACCATATATTTT.

This clone was counted a few times. V and J are TRBV9 and TRBJ2-1; D unresolved. The CDR3 extends over 14 amino acids. Trimming left V 3 bases short and J 5 bases short, with 12 bases between. Germline lookup yields CDR1 SGDLS and CDR2 YYNGEE. In DNA, the CDR3 is TGTGCCAGCAGCGCCGAATTCTTCGACAATGAGCAGTTCTTC. Protein: CASSAEFFDNEQFF.

The chain combines TRBV18 with TRBJ2-7; 7 bases match TRBD1. CDR1 is KGHSH and CDR2 is LQKENI in the germline V gene. Losses at the gene ends were 5 bases for V and 5 bases for J; bases not matched to a gene: 12. The CDR3 length is 15 residues. The CDR3, as DNA: TGTGCCAGCTCAAAGAGACAGGGTATCGCCCACGAGCAGTACTTC. Translating it yields CASSKRQGIAHEQYF.

This clone was counted only a few times. The rearrangement uses TRBV6-4 and TRBJ2-1, with TRBD2 identical over 12 bases. This CDR3 region has 16 residues. V lost 2 bases, J lost 6 bases, and 5 bases stayed unmatched. Germline CDR1 and CDR2: MRHNA and SNTAGT. CDR3 DNA sequence: TGTGCCAGCAGTGACCGACGGACTAGCGGGATCAATGAGCAGTTCTTC. As protein: CASSDRRTSGINEQFF.

In its sample, this clone was seen a few times. The CDR3 nucleotides are TGTGCCAGCAGCGCGCAATATTCAGGAGGGCTAAATGAAAAACTGTTTTTT. Translation gives CASSAQYSGGLNEKLFF. The rearrangement links TRBV11-3 to TRBJ1-4; D uncertain. This CDR3 has 17 residues. Deletions cut 5 bases from V and 5 bases from J, with 21 bases between. CDR1 is SGHNT and CDR2 is YENEEA in the germline V gene.

V usage is TRBV28 and J usage is TRBJ2-3, with 13 bases aligning to TRBD2. Germline trimming cut 5 bases from V and 10 bases from J; bases unmatched to any gene: 12. CDR3 length: 16 amino acids. The germline V gene has CDR1 MDHEN and CDR2 SYDVKM. CDR3 sequence (DNA): TGTGCCAGCAGTGTGGGACTAGCGGGGCCAGATTGGGCGCAGTATTTT. This encodes CASSVGLAGPDWAQYF.

The chain recombines TRBV30 with TRBJ1-3; D is unclear. Germline CDR1 and CDR2: GTSNPN and SVGIG (reference sequence). V lost 1 base and J lost 1, with 8 bases in between. There are 14 residues in the CDR3. CDR3 DNA: TGTGCCTGGAGTGAGGGAGTGTCTGGAAACACCATATATTTT. Translating gives CAWSEGVSGNTIYF.

The sample holds a few counts of this clone. This sequence joins TRBV4-1 and TRBJ1-3, with D tentatively TRBD1 (6 bases). With 0 bases removed from V and 2 bases from J, the gap between germline ends came to 17 bases. CDR3 size: 18 residues. Germline assignment: CDR1 MGHRA and CDR2 YSYEKL. In DNA form, the CDR3 reads TGCGCCAGCAGCCAAGAAATAGCCAGGGGCGTCGCTGGAAACACCATATATTTT. It specifies CASSQEIARGVAGNTIYF.

This clone is deemed medium-sized. V usage is TRBV11-3 and J usage is TRBJ2-1; 8 positions match TRBD2. Germline CDR1 reads SGHNT; CDR2 reads YENEEA. The CDR3 has 15 amino acids. Trimming cost V 2 bases and J 7 bases; bases outside gene matches: 7. The CDR3 DNA is TGTGCCAGCAGCTTACCTAGCGGGCGTGCTAATGAGCAGTTCTTC. Translated: CASSLPSGRANEQFF.

V and J are TRBV29-1 and TRBJ2-3; no clear D gene. The germline gives CDR1 SQVTM, CDR2 ANQGSEA. Trimming cost V 5 bases and J 3 bases, with 12 bases left between them. The CDR3 runs 13 residues. CDR3 coding DNA: TGCAGCGTTTCCGTTGGTAATACAGATACGCAGTATTTT. Protein sequence: CSVSVGNTDTQYF.

The V and J genes are TRBV29-1 and TRBJ2-3, with D maybe TRBD2 (6 bases). The V end lost 7 bases, the J end lost 4 bases, and 12 bases lay between the germline ends. Germline CDR1 SQVTM, CDR2 ANQGSEA. The CDR3 runs 12 residues. DNA of the CDR3: TGCAGCGCCTCCTGGGGGGCAGATACGCAGTATTTT. It translates to CSASWGADTQYF.

This clone was seen more than once but under ten times. The CDR3 loop reads CASSRARSWDGYTF. The CDR3 DNA sequence: TGTGCCAGCAGCCGTGCGAGGTCTTGGGACGGCTACACCTTC. The chain is built from TRBV11-3 and TRBJ1-2; a possible D gene is TRBD1 (5 bases). The CDR3 totals 14 residues. V gave up 5 bases and J gave up 8 bases, with 18 bases separating them. From germline, CDR1 is SGHNT and CDR2 YENEEA.

V usage is TRBV6-8 and J usage is TRBJ1-1; 10 nucleotides match TRBD1. V gave up 10 bases and J gave up 11 bases; unmatched junction bases: 10. From germline, CDR1 is MNHGY and CDR2 SAAAGT. CDR3 length equals 12 residues. Written as DNA, the CDR3 is TGTGCCATCGGGCGACAGGGGGCGGAGGCTTTCTTT. It codes for CAIGRQGAEAFF.

Only a few counts were recorded for this clone. V and J are TRBV5-1 and TRBJ1-1; no firm D call. Trimming pared 2 bases from V and 2 bases from J, leaving 13 bases between. Germline loops: CDR1 SGHRS, CDR2 YFSETQ. CDR3 size: 15 residues. The CDR3 DNA follows: TGCGCCAGCAGCTTCGATGGCAGTACCAACACTGAAGCTTTCTTT. Its translation: CASSFDGSTNTEAFF.

This clone was seen a few times. The chain has TRBV11-3 and TRBJ2-7; 8 nucleotides match TRBD1. Germline CDR1 SGHNT, CDR2 YENEEA. The CDR3 runs to 14 residues. With 6 bases clipped from V and 2 bases from J, the junction kept 6 bases outside the gene matches. CDR3 sequence: CASRVGTGAYEQYF. As DNA, the CDR3 is TGTGCCAGCAGGGTAGGGACAGGAGCCTACGAGCAGTACTTC.

This clone was counted only a few times. J is TRBJ2-5 and V is TRBV18; TRBD2 might be the D (6 bases). Per the germline V gene, CDR1 is KGHSH and CDR2 is LQKENI. V was trimmed by 3 bases and J by 2 bases, leaving 13 bases between them. The CDR3 sequence is 15 residues long. Here the CDR3 DNA reads TGTGCCAGCTCACCGACCCTTGCGGGGCAAGAGACCCAGTACTTC. It translates to CASSPTLAGQETQYF. The whole variable domain, filled in from reference TRBV18 and TRBJ2-5, reads NAGVMQNPRHLVRRRGQEARLRCSPMKGHSHVYWYRQLPEEGLKFMVYLQKENIIDESGMPKERFSAEFPKEGPSILRIQQVVRGDSAAYFCASSPTLAGQETQYFGPGTRLLVL.

There are a few counts of this clone. The rearrangement links TRBV6-8 to TRBJ2-3, with 10 bases lining up with TRBD2. CDR1 and CDR2 from the germline V gene are MNHGY and SAAAGT. The CDR3 runs 15 residues. Trimming cost V 10 bases and J 3 bases; bases outside gene matches: 10. CDR3 residues: CAIRRGLARTDTQYF. In DNA form, the CDR3 reads TGTGCCATCAGGAGGGGACTAGCGCGAACAGATACGCAGTATTTT.

This clone was seen a few times. The chain employs TRBV10-3 and TRBJ2-2; D is perhaps TRBD1 or TRBD2 (5 bases each). V was cut by 3 bases and J by 3 bases, with 14 bases left in between. The CDR3 runs 16 residues. From germline, CDR1 is ENHRY and CDR2 SYGVKD. The CDR3 nucleotides read TGTGCCATCAGTGAACGGACACTGCGGGACACCGGGGAGCTGTTTTTT. This gives the protein CAISERTLRDTGELFF.

The table lists this clone with a few counts. The chain uses TRBV18 and TRBJ1-1; 8 bases map to TRBD1. This CDR3 contains 16 residues. CDR1 and CDR2 from the germline V gene are KGHSH and LQKENI. The V segment lost 5 bases and the J segment 0 bases; nucleotides outside the gene matches: 8. The CDR3 is CASSSGQALLNTEAFF. The CDR3 coding sequence is TGTGCCAGCTCATCGGGACAGGCCTTACTGAACACTGAAGCTTTCTTT.

There are a few counts of this clone. The chain couples TRBV10-3 to TRBJ2-3; no firm D call. The CDR3 has 14 amino acids. Deletions cut 0 bases from V and 2 bases from J, with 6 bases between. Germline CDR1 and CDR2: ENHRY and SYGVKD. CDR3 bases: TGTGCCATCAGTGAGTCTGTATTCACAGATACGCAGTATTTT. Translating gives CAISESVFTDTQYF.

This clone was picked up a small number of times. The chain carries TRBV14 and TRBJ1-1; unclear D gene. The CDR3 sequence is 15 residues long. Germline CDR1 reads SGHDN; CDR2 reads FVKESK. The V end was cut by 4 bases, the J end by 0 bases, with 12 bases between. The CDR3, as DNA: TGTGCCAGCAGCCCCACACTTGGGATGAACACTGAAGCTTTCTTT. As protein: CASSPTLGMNTEAFF.

V and J are TRBV19 and TRBJ1-3; the D gene is possibly TRBD1 (5 bases). The germline V and J ends were trimmed by 6 bases and 0 bases, with 12 bases remaining between them. The CDR3 spans 15 residues. Germline lookup yields CDR1 LNHDA and CDR2 SQIVND (reference sequence). The CDR3 loop is CASRAYGHSGNTIYF. In nucleotides, the CDR3 is TGTGCCAGTAGGGCCTACGGACACTCTGGAAACACCATATATTTT.

This CDR3 reads CATSPGLAGGPGSNEQFF. The CDR3 DNA reads TGTGCCACCAGTCCGGGACTAGCGGGAGGGCCAGGTAGCAATGAGCAGTTCTTC. This rearrangement joins TRBV15 to TRBJ2-1, with 16 bases lining up with TRBD2. The length of the CDR3 is 18 residues. Looked up from germline, CDR1 is LNHNV and CDR2 is YYDKDF (reference sequence). V was clipped by 6 bases and J by 6 bases; unmatched bases: 11.

This clone is medium-sized by share. The chain combines TRBV11-3 with TRBJ1-1; TRBD1 might be the D (5 bases). The CDR3 is made up of 15 amino acids. Germline CDR1 is SGHNT and CDR2 is YENEEA. V was cut by 4 bases and J by 3 bases, with 15 bases left in between. This CDR3 reads CASSSRLGVDTEAFF. In DNA, the CDR3 is TGTGCCAGCAGCTCCCGGTTAGGGGTAGACACTGAAGCTTTCTTT.

There are a few counts of this clone. The CDR3: CASTGTSGSGNEQFF. The CDR3 nucleotides read TGTGCCAGCACTGGGACTAGCGGGAGTGGCAATGAGCAGTTCTTC. The V call is TRBV6-8, the J call TRBJ2-1; TRBD2 matches at 14 bases. The CDR3 loop spans 15 amino acids. Germline V gene sequence: CDR1 MNHGY, CDR2 SAAAGT. V was clipped by 7 bases and J by 6 bases; unmatched bases: 5.